One sample yielded the 30 T cell receptor beta chains listed below, sequenced in a study of blood T cell repertoires in COVID-19. The method was immunoSEQ multiplex PCR; TCRdb's version includes in-frame clones alone and lacks a portion of them. The sample holds 350,000 to 450,000 clones, 75% to 90% seen once. The material sequenced was peripheral blood. These receptors were collected from a woman between 18 and 30 years old with acute or convalescent COVID-19.

This clone was seen only a few times. This sequence joins TRBV30 and TRBJ1-6, with 10 bases that match TRBD1. This CDR3 contains 16 residues. Per the germline V gene, CDR1 is GTSNPN and CDR2 is SVGIG (reference sequence). The V and J ends lost 3 bases and 1 base, in that order; junction bases with no gene match: 3. The CDR3 nucleotides are TGTGCCTGGAGGACAGGGGGCTTGTCCTATAATTCACCCCTCCACTTT. Amino acid sequence: CAWRTGGLSYNSPLHF.

The rearrangement uses TRBV6-5 and TRBJ1-3; 9 bases align to TRBD1. The CDR3 covers 15 residues. With 6 bases clipped from V and 2 bases from J, the junction kept 5 bases outside the gene matches. In germline, CDR1 is MNHEY, CDR2 SVGAGI. Written as DNA, the CDR3 is TGTGCCAGCAGCACAGGGGGCGCGACTGGAAACACCATATATTTT. Translating it yields CASSTGGATGNTIYF.

The chain links TRBV24-1 to TRBJ2-7; D is uncertain. The V gene's germline CDR1 is KGHDR and CDR2 SFDVKD. The CDR3 runs 16 residues. The V end lost 3 bases, the J end lost 3 bases, and 17 bases lay between the germline ends. In DNA, the CDR3 is TGTGCCACCAGTGATGCCGGCGGCAGACCCTTCTACGAGCAGTACTTC. Translated, it gives CATSDAGGRPFYEQYF.

J is TRBJ2-5 and V is TRBV7-2; tentatively, D is TRBD2 (6 bases). The CDR3 sequence is 14 residues long. V gave up 2 bases and J gave up 5 bases, with 12 bases separating them. In germline, CDR1 is SGHTA, CDR2 FQGNSA. DNA for the CDR3: TGTGCCAGCAGCTTACCGACTAGTTACGAGACCCAGTACTTC. Translated: CASSLPTSYETQYF.

The V call is TRBV19, the J call TRBJ1-1; D may be TRBD1 (5 bases). Germline loops: CDR1 LNHDA, CDR2 SQIVND (reference sequence). The CDR3 runs 14 residues. V lost 3 bases and J lost 4, with 12 bases in between. CDR3 DNA: TGTGCCAGTAGTATTTGGGGGGGGAGCACTGAAGCTTTCTTT. This sequence encodes CASSIWGGSTEAFF.

The rearrangement uses TRBV28 and TRBJ2-4; the match to TRBD2 covers 8 bases. The V and J ends lost 5 bases and 8 bases, in that order; junction bases with no gene match: 14. The germline V gene encodes CDR1 MDHEN and CDR2 SYDVKM. There are 16 residues in the CDR3. This chain's CDR3 is CASSPLDAGGGDIQYF. In DNA, the CDR3 is TGTGCCAGCAGTCCACTGGACGCGGGGGGCGGCGACATTCAGTACTTC.

CDR3 nucleotide sequence: TGTGCCAGCAGTTCTCTAGGGACAGAAGGTCCCTCTGGAAACACCATATATTTT. It codes for CASSSLGTEGPSGNTIYF. This sequence joins TRBV5-6 and TRBJ1-3; 7 bases agree with TRBD1. This CDR3 has 18 residues. Looked up from germline, CDR1 is SGHDT and CDR2 is YYEEEE. V lost 5 bases, J lost 0 bases, and 14 bases stayed unmatched.

The chain employs TRBV5-4 and TRBJ2-5; D is perhaps TRBD2 (6 bases). The CDR3 is 15 residues long. Trimming left V 0 bases short and J 0 bases short, with 9 bases between. Germline CDR1 SGHNT, CDR2 YYREEE (reference sequence). The DNA for the CDR3 is TGTGCCAGCAGCTTGGGTTGGACTAACCAAGAGACCCAGTACTTC. Translation: CASSLGWTNQETQYF.

DNA for the CDR3: TGTGCCACCAGTGATCGGACAGACCCTAATGGCTACACCTTC. This codes for CATSDRTDPNGYTF. The V and J genes are TRBV24-1 and TRBJ1-2, with D possibly TRBD1 on 6 matching bases. Germline V gene lookup returns CDR1 KGHDR and CDR2 SFDVKD. V was trimmed by 3 bases and J by 6 bases, leaving 13 bases between them. This CDR3 spans 14 amino acids.

A single count supports this clone. The CDR3 region has the DNA TGCGCCAGCAGCTTGGCCATTTACGGGACAGGGAACACTGAAGCTTTCTTT. Translated: CASSLAIYGTGNTEAFF. The genes are TRBV5-1 and TRBJ1-1; TRBD1 matches at 8 bases. Germline V gene data show CDR1 as SGHRS and CDR2 as YFSETQ. This CDR3 region has 17 residues. V dropped 0 bases and J dropped 1; count of bases not matched to a gene: 8.

The chain employs TRBV2 and TRBJ2-5; TRBD1 might be the D (6 bases). The CDR3 totals 14 residues. V gave up 4 bases and J gave up 3 bases, with 12 bases separating them. Germline-derived CDR1 and CDR2 are SNHLY and FYNNEI. The CDR3, as DNA: TGTGCCAGCAGTGGAAAACAGGGTAAAGAGACCCAGTACTTC. It encodes CASSGKQGKETQYF.

This chain links TRBV9 with TRBJ1-5; D is ambiguous. This CDR3 spans 14 amino acids. In germline, CDR1 is SGDLS, CDR2 YYNGEE. Trimming removed 1 base at V and 3 bases at J, with 8 bases between. The DNA for the CDR3 is TGTGCCAGCAGCGTATGGGGAGACAATCAGCCCCAGCATTTT. It codes for CASSVWGDNQPQHF.

This chain connects TRBV29-1 to TRBJ1-3; D gene unclear. In germline, CDR1 is SQVTM, CDR2 ANQGSEA. The germline V and J ends were trimmed by 7 bases and 0 bases, with 13 bases remaining between them. The CDR3 extends over 14 amino acids. The CDR3 DNA is TGCAGCGCACACAGCCTAAGCTCTGGAAACACCATATATTTT. Its translation: CSAHSLSSGNTIYF. Using reference TRBV29-1 and TRBJ1-3 for the parts outside the CDR3, the full variable domain is SAVISQKPSRDICQRGTSLTIQCQVDSQVTMMFWYRQQPGQSLTLIATANQGSEATYESGFVIDKFPISRPNLTFSTLTVSNMSPEDSSIYLCSAHSLSSGNTIYFGEGSWLTVV.

This clone appeared once. The chain links TRBV7-3 to TRBJ2-3, with D possibly TRBD1 on 5 matching bases. CDR3 size: 14 residues. The V end was cut by 0 bases, the J end by 6 bases, with 10 bases between. Germline CDR1 and CDR2: SGHTA and FQGTGA. The CDR3 nucleotides are TGTGCCAGCAGCTTAACGGGGCCCGTCGATACGCAGTATTTT. Residues: CASSLTGPVDTQYF.

A few counts support this clone. The chain is built from TRBV30 and TRBJ1-5; 7 bases match TRBD1. The CDR3 contains 13 residues. The V gene end was trimmed by 5 bases and the J gene end by 1 base; junction bases not matched to a gene: 2. Germline CDR1 GTSNPN, CDR2 SVGIG (reference sequence). In DNA form, the CDR3 reads TGTGCCTGGGGACAGGCGAGCAATCAGCCCCAGCATTTT. Protein sequence: CAWGQASNQPQHF.

This clone was recorded only once. The rearrangement uses TRBV4-1 and TRBJ2-5, with TRBD2 matching 8 bases. This CDR3 has 18 residues. CDR1 is MGHRA, CDR2 YSYEKL, per germline. V dropped 4 bases and J dropped 1; count of bases not matched to a gene: 14. CDR3 bases: TGCGCCAGCAGCCGCGGATTAGCGGGACTCTTAATCCAAGAGACCCAGTACTTC. This sequence encodes CASSRGLAGLLIQETQYF.

In DNA form, the CDR3 reads TGTGCCAGTACCCACGACAGTTCTACCTATGGCTACACCTTC. It yields the protein CASTHDSSTYGYTF. The chain links TRBV19 to TRBJ1-2, with D possibly TRBD1 on 5 matching bases. Germline V CDR1 and CDR2: LNHDA, SQIVND (reference sequence). The ends were cut back, 7 bases at V and 4 bases at J, with 16 bases in the middle. This CDR3 spans 14 amino acids.

The chain employs TRBV7-9 and TRBJ1-5; no clear D gene. CDR3 size: 14 residues. CDR1 and CDR2 (germline): SEHNR, FQNEAQ (reference sequence). V was trimmed by 8 bases and J by 5 bases, leaving 16 bases between them. CDR3 coding DNA: TGTGCCAGCGGGGATCAGACCGGGGATCAGCCCCAGCATTTT. This codes for CASGDQTGDQPQHF.

This clone was observed a few times. V and J are TRBV3-1 (or the pseudogene TRBV3-2) and TRBJ2-2, with 8 bases lining up with TRBD2. Germline trimming cut 4 bases from V and 7 bases from J; bases unmatched to any gene: 8. The CDR3 length is 15 residues. CDR1 is LGHDT and CDR2 is YNNKEL in the germline V gene (reference sequence). The CDR3 region has the DNA TGTGCCAGCAGCCCGGGACTAGTTAAGGGCGGGGAGCTGTTTTTT. Translated, it gives CASSPGLVKGGELFF.

The chain carries TRBV7-9 and TRBJ1-1; D uncertain. Germline loops: CDR1 SEHNR, CDR2 FQNEAQ (reference sequence). The CDR3 sequence is 14 residues long. The V end lost 4 bases, the J end lost 1 base, and 10 bases lay between the germline ends. The CDR3 loop reads CASSSTARNTEAFF. The CDR3 coding sequence is TGTGCCAGCAGCTCGACGGCTAGGAACACTGAAGCTTTCTTT.

The genes are TRBV19 and TRBJ1-4; TRBD1 matches 10 bases. CDR1 and CDR2 from the germline V gene are LNHDA and SQIVND (reference sequence). This CDR3 is 14 amino acids long. Germline trimming cut 6 bases from V and 7 bases from J; bases unmatched to any gene: 5. CDR3 sequence (DNA): TGTGCCAGTAGGACAGGGGGCGAGGTTGAAAAACTGTTTTTT. Residues: CASRTGGEVEKLFF.

The gene calls are TRBV6-2 or TRBV6-3 and TRBJ2-1, with 9 bases that match TRBD1. Trimming removed 5 bases from V and 2 bases from J; junction bases left unmatched: 4. The CDR3 is made up of 15 amino acids. Germline V gene data show CDR1 as MNHEY and CDR2 as SVGEGT. CDR3 coding DNA: TGTGCCAGCAGTAGTAGGACAGGGGCCTACAATGAGCAGTTCTTC. Translation gives CASSSRTGAYNEQFF.

J is TRBJ2-7 and V is TRBV6-4, with D possibly matching TRBD2 (6 bases). Germline V gives CDR1 MRHNA, CDR2 SNTAGT. This CDR3 contains 12 residues. V lost 7 bases and J lost 3, with 10 bases in between. CDR3 nucleotides: TGTGCCAGCATCGGGAGAGTCTACGAGCAGTACTTC. Its protein product is CASIGRVYEQYF.

Note on this clone: Compared with germline, one end of the junction differs, possibly owing to a read error. CDR3 protein: CASSLDGSSPLHF. CDR3 in DNA: TGTGCCAGCAGCCTAGACGGGAGCTCACCCCTCCACTTT. The chain carries TRBV11-2 and TRBJ1-6; D not resolved. CDR3 length: 13 residues. The V gene's germline CDR1 is SGHAT and CDR2 FQNNGV.

This chain uses TRBV5-3 with TRBJ1-1, with no clear D. TRBV5-3 is identified as an open reading frame with a role that is uncertain. This CDR3 comprises 13 residues. V was shortened by 6 bases and J by 0 bases, with 9 bases between the two germline ends. Here the CDR3 reads CARIFGLNTEAFF. DNA of the CDR3: TGTGCCAGAATTTTCGGGTTGAACACTGAAGCTTTCTTT.

V gene TRBV28 combines with J gene TRBJ1-6; 7 bases match TRBD1. CDR3 length: 14 residues. V gave up 6 bases and J gave up 10 bases; unmatched junction bases: 9. CDR1 is MDHEN, CDR2 SYDVKM, per germline. The CDR3 spells CASSSDRAYSPLHF. For the CDR3, the DNA is TGTGCCAGCAGCTCTGACAGGGCTTACTCACCCCTCCACTTT.

This rearrangement joins TRBV6-5 to TRBJ1-3; the D is unclear. Trimming took off 3 bases at V and 0 bases at J, with 9 bases between the two ends. CDR3 size: 15 residues. CDR1 is MNHEY, CDR2 SVGAGI, per germline. CDR3 DNA sequence: TGTGCCAGCAGTTATTTACAGAACTCTGGAAACACCATATATTTT. This encodes CASSYLQNSGNTIYF.

For the CDR3, the DNA is TGTGCCAGCAGCTTGGAAAACAGTCTAAGAAACAATGGCTACACCTTC. Protein: CASSLENSLRNNGYTF. The chain links TRBV5-4 to TRBJ1-2; no firm D call. There are 16 residues in the CDR3. Trimming removed 0 bases from V and 6 bases from J, with 18 bases in between. The germline V gene has CDR1 SGHNT and CDR2 YYREEE (reference sequence).

The rearrangement uses TRBV6-5 and TRBJ2-7, with 12 bases identical to TRBD2. The CDR3 consists of 16 residues. Germline lookup yields CDR1 MNHEY and CDR2 SVGAGI. V was pared by 2 bases and J by 5 bases, with 7 bases of the junction left unmatched. The CDR3 loop is CASSYVTSGSKNEQYF. The CDR3 DNA reads TGTGCCAGCAGTTACGTGACTAGCGGGAGTAAAAACGAGCAGTACTTC.

V and J are TRBV5-3 and TRBJ2-7; D is unresolved. TRBV5-3 is classed as an ORF, of uncertain function. Trimming cost V 8 bases and J 1 base, with 10 bases left between them. The CDR3 has 12 residues. The CDR3 DNA reads TGTGCCAGTGGCAAGTGTTCCTACGAGCAGTACTTC. It codes for CASGKCSYEQYF.